A selection of T cell receptor beta chains follows, all from one sample in a study of response to subunit inactivated influenza vaccine. In TCRdb, the RT-PCR reads were re-called with MiXCR into one record per CDR3 protein. Of about 540,000 distinct CDR3 sequences listed, around a quarter are singletons. These data also featured in a second study, about T cells expressing NK-cell markers.

Sequenced here: CD4+ T cells sorted from PBMCs, sampled 12 days after vaccination. Receptors originate from a man in his fifties who received an inactivated influenza vaccine. Each CDR3 is given with its conserved first and last residue.

v_call,j_call,cdr3_aa
TRBV11-3,TRBJ2-2,CASSLDSRGTGELFF
TRBV18,TRBJ1-5,CASSPPGQPQHF
TRBV7-2,TRBJ1-3,CASSSGPGAGNTIYF
TRBV24-1,TRBJ2-1,CATSDPLRGAPYNEQFF
TRBV4-1,TRBJ2-1,CASSQTSGPIHNEQFF
TRBV9,TRBJ2-3,CASSVALTTSDTQYF
TRBV6-2/TRBV6-3,TRBJ2-2,CASSTGYPNTGELFF
TRBV20-1,TRBJ2-2,CSAIETGNGELFF
TRBV12-3/TRBV12-4,TRBJ1-2,CASSLTQGGGYGYTF
TRBV7-9,TRBJ1-3,CASSLANLLSGNTIYF